This T cell receptor beta chain was found in a study of cytomegalovirus exposure and HLA in healthy donors. As for the study in general: Among the approximately 400 genotyped donors, around 85% were placed in the Caucasian-associated ancestry cluster.

This clone has only a few counts. Antigen unknown. Unmatched junction bases numbered 4, after V lost 6 bases and J lost 8 bases. CDR3 length: 12 amino acids. Germline-derived CDR1 and CDR2 are MNHEY and SVGAGI. Study-wide points: Across donors, presence/absence analyses took sequencing depth to be roughly uniform. Specificity of a few CMV-associated chains for CMV antigens was verified in vitro. Most of the TCR beta V segments (in an earlier analysis) were productive either about 87% or about 30% of the time.

PCR used 60 Vbeta primers and 13 Jbeta primers. This table comes from immunoSEQ multiplex PCR, and its TCRdb copy is limited to in-frame clones, with some not included. The sample includes under 200,000 clones, 80% to 90% of them seen just once. This TCR was recovered from a man aged 25-45 years in good health and CMV-seropositive. The specimen was PBMCs. The chain couples TRBV6-5 to TRBJ2-1; TRBD2 matches at 7 bases. CDR3 in DNA: TGTGCCAGCAGCCACCGGGGGGATGAGCAGTTCTTC. Translation gives CASSHRGDEQFF.